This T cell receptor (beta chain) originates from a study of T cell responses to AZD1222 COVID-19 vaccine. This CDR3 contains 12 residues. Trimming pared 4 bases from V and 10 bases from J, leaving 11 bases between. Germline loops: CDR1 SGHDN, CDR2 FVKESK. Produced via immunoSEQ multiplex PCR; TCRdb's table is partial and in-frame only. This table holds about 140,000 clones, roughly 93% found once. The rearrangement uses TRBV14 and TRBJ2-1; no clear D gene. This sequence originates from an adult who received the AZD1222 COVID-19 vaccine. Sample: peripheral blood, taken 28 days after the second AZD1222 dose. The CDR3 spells CASSPLRSEQFF. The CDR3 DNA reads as TGTGCCAGCAGCCCCCTACGATCAGAGCAGTTCTTC.